This T cell receptor (beta chain) derives from a study of blood T cell repertoires in COVID-19. As for the study in general: Specimens from acute and convalescent COVID-19 originated in the United States, Italy and Spain.

Method: immunoSEQ multiplex PCR; TCRdb's copy keeps in-frame clones and lacks some. The sample includes roughly 64,000 clones, 65% to 90% of them seen just once. This CDR3 is built from 16 residues. V lost 1 base to trimming and J lost 0 bases, with 7 bases between them. In germline, CDR1 is KGHSH, CDR2 LQKENI. This TCR came from a woman aged 60-75 years with acute or convalescent COVID-19. Sequences were obtained from peripheral blood. The chain employs TRBV18 and TRBJ2-6; D uncertain. The CDR3 coding sequence is TGTGCCAGCTCACCACAACAGCTCTCTGGGGCCAACGTCCTGACTTTC. Translation gives CASSPQQLSGANVLTF.